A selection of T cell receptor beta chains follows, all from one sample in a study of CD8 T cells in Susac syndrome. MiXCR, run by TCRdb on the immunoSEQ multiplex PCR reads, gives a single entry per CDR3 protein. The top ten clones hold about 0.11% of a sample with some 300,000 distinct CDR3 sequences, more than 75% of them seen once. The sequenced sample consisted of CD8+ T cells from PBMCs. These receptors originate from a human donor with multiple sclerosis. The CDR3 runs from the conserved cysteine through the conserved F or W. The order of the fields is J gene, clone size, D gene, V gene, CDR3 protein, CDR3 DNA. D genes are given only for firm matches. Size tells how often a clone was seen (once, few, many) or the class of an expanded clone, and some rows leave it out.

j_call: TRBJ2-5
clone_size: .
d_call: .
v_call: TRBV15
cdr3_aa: CATSRHRAPQETQYF
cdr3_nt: TGTGCCACCAGCAGACACAGGGCCCCCCAAGAGACCCAGTACTTC

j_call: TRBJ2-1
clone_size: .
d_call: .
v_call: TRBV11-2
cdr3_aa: CASSLAGIVFDEQFF
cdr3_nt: TGTGCCAGCAGCTTAGCCGGGATCGTCTTCGATGAGCAGTTCTTC

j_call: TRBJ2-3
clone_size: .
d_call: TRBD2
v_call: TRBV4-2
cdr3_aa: CASSQETSGRLQDTQYF
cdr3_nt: TGTGCCAGCAGCCAAGAAACCAGCGGGAGGCTCCAAGATACGCAGTATTTT

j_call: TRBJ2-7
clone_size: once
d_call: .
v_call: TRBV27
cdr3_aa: CASSPTLAYEQYF
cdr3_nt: TGTGCCAGCAGTCCGACTCTAGCCTACGAGCAGTACTTC

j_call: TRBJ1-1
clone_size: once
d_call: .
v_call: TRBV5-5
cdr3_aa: CASRSRMNTEAFF
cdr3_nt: TGTGCCAGCAGAAGTAGGATGAACACTGAAGCTTTCTTT

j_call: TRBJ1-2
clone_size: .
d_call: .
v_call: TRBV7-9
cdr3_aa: CASSLAGQGNGYTF
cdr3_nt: TGTGCCAGCAGCTTAGCGGGGCAGGGGAATGGCTACACCTTC

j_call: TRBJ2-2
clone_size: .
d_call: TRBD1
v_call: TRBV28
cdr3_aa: CASSIDRATGELFF
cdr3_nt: TGTGCCAGCAGTATTGACAGGGCTACCGGGGAGCTGTTTTTT

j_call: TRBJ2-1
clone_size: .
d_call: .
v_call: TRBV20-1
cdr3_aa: CSAPVDGSYNEQFF
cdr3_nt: TGCAGTGCTCCGGTGGATGGGTCCTACAATGAGCAGTTCTTC

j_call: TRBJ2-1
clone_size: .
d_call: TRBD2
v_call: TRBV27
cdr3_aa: CASSLVVLAGKEQFF
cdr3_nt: TGTGCCAGCAGTTTAGTGGTACTAGCGGGAAAAGAGCAGTTCTTC

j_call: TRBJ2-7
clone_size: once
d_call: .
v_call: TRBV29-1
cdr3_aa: CSVEDRSSSHEQYF
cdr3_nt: TGCAGCGTTGAAGATAGGTCCAGTTCCCACGAGCAGTACTTC

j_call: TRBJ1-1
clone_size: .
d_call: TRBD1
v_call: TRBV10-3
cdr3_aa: CAISPGGNTEAFF
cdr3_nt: TGTGCCATCAGTCCAGGGGGAAACACTGAAGCTTTCTTT

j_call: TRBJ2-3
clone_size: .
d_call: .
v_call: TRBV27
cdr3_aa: CASTDLGAYTDTQYF
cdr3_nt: TGTGCCAGCACGGACCTCGGAGCGTACACAGATACGCAGTATTTT

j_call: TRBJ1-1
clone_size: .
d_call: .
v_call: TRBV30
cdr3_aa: CAWSVGTDEAFF
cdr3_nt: TGTGCCTGGAGTGTAGGGACGGATGAAGCTTTCTTT

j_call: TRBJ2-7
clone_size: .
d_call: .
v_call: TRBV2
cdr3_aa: CASRGSEQYF
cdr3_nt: TGTGCCAGCCGAGGATCCGAGCAGTACTTC

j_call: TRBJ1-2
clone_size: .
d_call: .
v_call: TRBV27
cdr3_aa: CASTKGGIRDYGYTF
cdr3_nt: TGTGCCAGTACTAAAGGGGGGATTAGGGACTATGGCTACACCTTC

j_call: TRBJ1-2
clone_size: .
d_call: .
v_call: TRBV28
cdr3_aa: CASSPTTDGYTF
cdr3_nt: TGTGCCAGCAGTCCGACGACGGATGGCTACACCTTC

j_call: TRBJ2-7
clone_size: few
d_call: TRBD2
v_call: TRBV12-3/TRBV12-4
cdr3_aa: CASRSPGLAELGGEQYF
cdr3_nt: TGTGCCAGCAGGTCCCCCGGACTAGCGGAACTCGGGGGGGAGCAGTACTTC

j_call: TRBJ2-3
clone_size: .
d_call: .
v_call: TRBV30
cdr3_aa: CAWAVLKGDTQYF
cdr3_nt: TGTGCCTGGGCGGTCCTGAAGGGGGATACGCAGTATTTT

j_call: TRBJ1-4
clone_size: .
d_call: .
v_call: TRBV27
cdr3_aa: CASSLSGDGYNEKLFF
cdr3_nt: TGTGCCAGCAGCTTATCGGGGGACGGTTATAATGAAAAACTGTTTTTT

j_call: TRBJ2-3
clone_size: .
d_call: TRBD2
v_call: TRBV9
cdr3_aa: CASSASGTTTDTQYF
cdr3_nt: TGTGCCAGCAGCGCCTCCGGGACTACCACAGATACGCAGTATTTT

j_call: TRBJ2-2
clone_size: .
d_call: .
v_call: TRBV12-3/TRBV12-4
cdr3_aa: CASSLPGRNTGELFF
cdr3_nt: TGTGCCAGCAGTCTACCGGGCCGAAACACCGGGGAGCTGTTTTTT

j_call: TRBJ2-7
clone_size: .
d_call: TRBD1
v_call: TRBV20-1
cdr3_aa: CSARDRDSASYEQYF
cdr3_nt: TGCAGTGCTAGAGATAGGGACAGCGCCTCCTACGAGCAGTACTTC

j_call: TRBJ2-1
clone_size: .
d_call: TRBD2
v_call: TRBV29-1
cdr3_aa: CSVARESYNEQFF
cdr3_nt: TGCAGCGTTGCGCGGGAGAGCTACAATGAGCAGTTCTTC

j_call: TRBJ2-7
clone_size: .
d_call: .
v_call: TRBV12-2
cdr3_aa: CASRFPPYGSQVPYEQYF
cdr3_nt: TGTGCAAGTCGCTTCCCCCCCTACGGGAGTCAGGTCCCCTACGAGCAGTACTTC

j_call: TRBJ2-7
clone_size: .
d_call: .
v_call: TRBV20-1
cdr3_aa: CSARGSSEFSYEQYF
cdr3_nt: TGCAGTGCTAGAGGCTCTAGCGAGTTCTCCTACGAGCAGTACTTC

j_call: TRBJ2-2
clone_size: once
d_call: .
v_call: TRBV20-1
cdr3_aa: CSASRDQGTGELFF
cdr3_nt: TGCAGTGCTAGTCGAGACCAAGGGACCGGGGAGCTGTTTTTT

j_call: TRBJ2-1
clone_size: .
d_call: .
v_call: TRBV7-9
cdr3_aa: CASSLASGGEDNEQFF
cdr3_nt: TGTGCCAGCAGCTTAGCGTCTGGCGGGGAGGACAATGAGCAGTTCTTC

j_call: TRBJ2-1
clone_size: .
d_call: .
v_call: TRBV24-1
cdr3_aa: CATSEGGYYNEQFF
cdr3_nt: TGTGCCACCAGTGAAGGCGGGTACTACAATGAGCAGTTCTTC

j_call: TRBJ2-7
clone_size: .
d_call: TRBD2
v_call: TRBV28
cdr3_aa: CASSLLRGSSHEQYF
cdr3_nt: TGTGCCAGCAGTTTATTGCGCGGGAGTTCCCACGAGCAGTACTTC

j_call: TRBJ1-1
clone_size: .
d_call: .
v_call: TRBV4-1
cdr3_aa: CASSQASLTNLNTEAFF
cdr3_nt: TGCGCCAGCAGCCAAGCGTCTTTAACAAACTTGAACACTGAAGCTTTCTTT

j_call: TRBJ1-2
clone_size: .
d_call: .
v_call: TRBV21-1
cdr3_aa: CASSLIARGEYGYTF
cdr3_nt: TGTGCCAGCAGCTTAATAGCTAGAGGGGAATATGGCTACACCTTC

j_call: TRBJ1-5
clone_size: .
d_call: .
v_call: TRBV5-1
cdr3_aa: CASSLTGTNNQPQHF
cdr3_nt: TGCGCCAGCAGCCTCACCGGGACGAACAATCAGCCCCAGCATTTT

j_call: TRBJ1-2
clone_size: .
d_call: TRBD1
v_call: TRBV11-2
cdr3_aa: CASSLGAKQGIESNYGYTF
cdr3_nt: TGTGCCAGCAGCTTAGGAGCCAAACAGGGGATCGAGAGCAACTATGGCTACACCTTC

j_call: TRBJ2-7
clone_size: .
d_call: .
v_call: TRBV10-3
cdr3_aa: CAIMRPDYEQYF
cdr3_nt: TGTGCCATCATGCGGCCTGACTACGAGCAGTACTTC

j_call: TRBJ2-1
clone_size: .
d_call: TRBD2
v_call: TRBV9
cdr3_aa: CASSGRTSGTPYNEQFF
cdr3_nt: TGTGCCAGCAGCGGGAGGACTAGCGGGACTCCCTACAATGAGCAGTTCTTC

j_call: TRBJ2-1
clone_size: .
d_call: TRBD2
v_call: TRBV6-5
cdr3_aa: CASTHSVAGGYNEQFF
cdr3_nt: TGTGCCAGCACCCACTCGGTAGCGGGAGGCTACAATGAGCAGTTCTTC

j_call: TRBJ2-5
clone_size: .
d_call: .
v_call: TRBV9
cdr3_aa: CASSEGRGPQETQYF
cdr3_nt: TGTGCCAGCAGCGAAGGCAGGGGTCCACAAGAGACCCAGTACTTC

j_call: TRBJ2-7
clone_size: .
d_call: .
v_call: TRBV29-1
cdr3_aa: CSGYRDYEQYF
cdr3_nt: TGCAGCGGTTACCGGGACTACGAGCAGTACTTC

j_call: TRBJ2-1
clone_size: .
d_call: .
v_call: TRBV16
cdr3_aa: CASSLGQEQFF
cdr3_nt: TGTGCCAGCAGCCTAGGACAGGAGCAGTTCTTC

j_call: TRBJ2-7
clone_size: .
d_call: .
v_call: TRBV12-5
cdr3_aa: CASGLVRVSEQYF
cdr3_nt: TGTGCTAGTGGTTTGGTAAGGGTCTCCGAGCAGTACTTC

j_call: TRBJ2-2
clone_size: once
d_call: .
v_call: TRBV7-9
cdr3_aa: CASSYLEGTGELFF
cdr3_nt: TGTGCCAGCAGTTACCTTGAGGGCACCGGGGAGCTGTTTTTT

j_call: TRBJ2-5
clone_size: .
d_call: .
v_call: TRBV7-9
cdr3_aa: CASSRTRAQETQYF
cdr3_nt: TGTGCCAGCAGCCGAACTAGAGCCCAAGAGACCCAGTACTTC

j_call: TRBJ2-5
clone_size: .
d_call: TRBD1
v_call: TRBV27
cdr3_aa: CASSWTGGAETQYF
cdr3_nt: TGTGCCAGCAGTTGGACAGGGGGCGCGGAGACCCAGTACTTC

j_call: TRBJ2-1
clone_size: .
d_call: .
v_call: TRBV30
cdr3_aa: CAWCCDWGSRGGNEQFF
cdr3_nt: TGTGCCTGGTGCTGTGATTGGGGCAGCCGGGGCGGGAATGAGCAGTTCTTC

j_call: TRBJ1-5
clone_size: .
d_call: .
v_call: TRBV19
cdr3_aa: CASKLQGVNQPQHF
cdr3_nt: TGTGCCAGTAAGTTACAGGGAGTAAATCAGCCCCAGCATTTT

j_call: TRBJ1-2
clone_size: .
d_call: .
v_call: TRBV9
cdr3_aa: CASSVSGSTYGYTF
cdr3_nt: TGTGCCAGCAGCGTATCCGGAAGCACCTATGGCTACACCTTC

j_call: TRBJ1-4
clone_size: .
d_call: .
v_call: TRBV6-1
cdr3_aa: CASSEFPAPGRKEKLFF
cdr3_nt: TGTGCCAGCAGTGAATTCCCCGCCCCGGGACGAAAGGAAAAACTGTTTTTT

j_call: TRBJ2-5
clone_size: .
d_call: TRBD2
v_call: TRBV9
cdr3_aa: CASSVGGSGRETQYF
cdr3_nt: TGTGCCAGCAGCGTAGGGGGTAGCGGGAGAGAGACCCAGTACTTC

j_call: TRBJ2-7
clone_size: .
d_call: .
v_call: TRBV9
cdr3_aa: CASSVGGSDTYEQYF
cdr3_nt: TGTGCCAGCAGCGTAGGGGGCAGCGATACCTACGAGCAGTACTTC

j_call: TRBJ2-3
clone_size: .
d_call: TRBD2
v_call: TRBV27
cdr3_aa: CASPLAPGLAATDTQYF
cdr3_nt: TGTGCCAGCCCGTTGGCGCCGGGACTAGCGGCAACAGATACGCAGTATTTT

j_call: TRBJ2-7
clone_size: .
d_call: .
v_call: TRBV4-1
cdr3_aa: CASSQAREQYF
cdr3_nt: TGCGCCAGCAGCCAAGCCCGGGAGCAGTACTTC

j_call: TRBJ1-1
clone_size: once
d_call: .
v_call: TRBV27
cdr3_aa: CASSPRNSNTEAFF
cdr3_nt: TGTGCCAGCAGTCCCCGGAATTCGAACACTGAAGCTTTCTTT